The 8 T cell receptor beta chains below come from one sample, sequenced in a study of T cell clonality in common variable immunodeficiency (dated by TCRdb to about 2015). Library creation used the immunoSEQ multiplex PCR assay. Here the immuneACCESS table is served through TCRdb, limited to in-frame sequences with V and J called. Missing clones are a known gap in these copies; in checked studies unresolved V genes cover under half, and the rest lacks a known reason. For this sample, roughly 25,000 clones appear and none is a singleton. The ten largest clones take up around 9% of the sample. The research as a whole found: CVID TCRbeta sequences were reported to have fewer deletions and N-nucleotide insertions and to lack highly modified clones with 13 or more V deletions.

Their specific antigens are unknown. The specimen sequenced was peripheral blood mononuclear cells. The receptors were sampled from a human donor with common variable immunodeficiency.

As concerns this clone: The read halts 3 residues ahead of the CDR3 end, with the missing end drawn from the germline J gene. This chain uses TRBV7-3 with TRBJ2-4, with 11 bases aligning to TRBD2. The CDR3 has 16 residues. CDR1 SGHTA and CDR2 FQGTGA come from the germline V gene. V lost 6 bases and J lost 8; bases outside the gene matches: 12. The CDR3 here is CASSQVLSGGEDIQYF. CDR3 DNA (partial): TGTGCCAGCAGTCAAGTGCTTAGCGGGGGGGAGGACATT.

On this clone itself: The CDR3 extends 3 residues past the end of the read, so its final part is completed from the germline J gene. The chain uses TRBV20-1 and TRBJ2-7, with TRBD1 matching 8 bases. The length of the CDR3 is 15 residues. After removal of 4 bases from V and 1 base from J, the junction contained 9 bases not matched to a gene. Germline CDR1 and CDR2: DFQATT and SNEGSKA (reference sequence). CDR3 bases read: TGCAGTGCTAATCCGGACAGGGCCCCTTCCTACGAG. Protein product: CSANPDRAPSYE. The entire CDR3 sequence reads CSANPDRAPSYEQYF.

This clone was detected only a few times. The read terminates 3 residues ahead of where the CDR3 ends, so the germline J gene completes it. The chain uses TRBV13 and TRBJ2-1, with TRBD2 as a possible D gene (5 bases). Germline lookup yields CDR1 PRHDT and CDR2 FYEKMQ (reference sequence). V lost 5 bases, J lost 4 bases, and 21 bases lay in between. The CDR3 extends over 17 amino acids. CDR3: CASSTQSPFSEYNEQFF. Partial CDR3 DNA: TGTGCCAGCAGCACCCAATCCCCATTTAGCGAATACAATGAG.

Of note for this clone: The CDR3 end lies 3 residues beyond the end of the read and is filled in from the germline J gene. The chain has TRBV7-6 and TRBJ1-2; no clear D. CDR1 is SGHVS and CDR2 is FNYEAQ in the germline V gene. V was shortened by 5 bases and J by 2 bases, with 15 bases between the two germline ends. CDR3 size: 15 residues. The sequenced CDR3 bases are TGTGCCAGCAGCCCCGCTTGGGCCAACAACTATGGC. Translation gives CASSPAWANNYG. The full CDR3 reads CASSPAWANNYGYTF.

A few counts support this clone. Read sequence stops 3 residues before the CDR3 end, and the germline J gene provides the missing end. The chain has TRBV7-6 and TRBJ1-1, with 7 bases identical to TRBD1. The CDR3 runs to 14 residues. J lost 1 base, V lost 1 base, and 0 bases had no gene match. Germline V gene data show CDR1 as SGHVS and CDR2 as FNYEAQ. The CDR3 sequence: CASSLGQGNTEAFF. CDR3 DNA (partial): TGTGCCAGCAGCTTAGGACAGGGGAACACTGAA.

This clone was seen ten or more times. The CDR3 end lies 3 residues beyond the end of the read and is filled in from the germline J gene. The sample contains more than one DNA sequence encoding this CDR3. J is TRBJ2-1 and V is TRBV2, with a tentative D call TRBD1 (5 bases). The ends were cut back, 6 bases at V and 7 bases at J, with 13 bases in the middle. Germline V gene data show CDR1 as SNHLY and CDR2 as FYNNEI. The CDR3 extends over 13 amino acids. Incomplete CDR3 DNA: TGTGCCAGCAGGAAGGACAAAGCGAATGAG. It encodes CASRKDKANE. The whole CDR3 is CASRKDKANEQFF. The full variable domain, its missing parts supplied by reference TRBV2 and TRBJ2-1, is EPEVTQTPSHQVTQMGQEVILRCVPISNHLYFYWYRQILGQKVEFLVSFYNNEISEKSEIFDDQFSVERPDGSNFTLKIRSTKLEDSAMYFCASRKDKANEQFFGPGTRLTVL.

CDR3 sequence reads: CAWSFQVGTGNSPLHF. The sequenced part of the CDR3 DNA is TGTGCCTGGAGTTTCCAAGTGGGGACAGGTAATTCACCC. The V gene is TRBV30, the J gene TRBJ1-6, with TRBD1 matching 8 bases. The CDR3 goes on 3 residues after the read ends, and that part is filled in from the germline J gene. Germline V gene lookup returns CDR1 GTSNPN and CDR2 SVGIG (reference sequence). The ends lost 2 bases at V and 6 bases at J; junction bases unmatched: 9. The CDR3 spans 16 residues.

The CDR3 bases that were read are TGTGCCTGGAGTTTAAGAAGACAGGGGCTGGGTATGAACACTGAA. This sequence encodes CAWSLRRQGLGMNTE. The full CDR3 protein is CAWSLRRQGLGMNTEAFF. The chain carries TRBV30 and TRBJ1-1; 8 nucleotides align to TRBD1. The read halts 3 residues ahead of the CDR3 end, with the missing end drawn from the germline J gene. The CDR3 sequence is 18 residues long. The V segment lost 2 bases and the J segment 0 bases; nucleotides outside the gene matches: 14. CDR1 and CDR2 from the germline V gene are GTSNPN and SVGIG (reference sequence).